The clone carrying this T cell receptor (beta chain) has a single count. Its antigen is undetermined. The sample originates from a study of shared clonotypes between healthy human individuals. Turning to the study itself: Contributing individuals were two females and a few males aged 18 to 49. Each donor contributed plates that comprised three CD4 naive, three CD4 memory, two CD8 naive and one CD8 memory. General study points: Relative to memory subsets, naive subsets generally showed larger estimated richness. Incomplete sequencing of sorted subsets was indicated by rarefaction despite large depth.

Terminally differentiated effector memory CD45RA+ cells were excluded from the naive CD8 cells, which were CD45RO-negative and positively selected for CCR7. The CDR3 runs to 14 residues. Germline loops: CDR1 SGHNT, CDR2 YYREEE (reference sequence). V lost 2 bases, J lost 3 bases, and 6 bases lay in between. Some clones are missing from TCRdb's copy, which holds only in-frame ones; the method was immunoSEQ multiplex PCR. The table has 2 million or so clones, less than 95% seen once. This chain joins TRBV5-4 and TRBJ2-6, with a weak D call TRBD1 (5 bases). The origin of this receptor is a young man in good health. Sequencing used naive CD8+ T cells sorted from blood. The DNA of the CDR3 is TGTGCCAGCAGCTTTCAGGGTGGGGCCAACGTCCTGACTTTC. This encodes CASSFQGGANVLTF.